This T cell receptor beta chain is drawn from a study of identical twins. Concerning this clonotype: No antigen is known for it. This may be a read error: a much more frequent sequence differs by one nucleotide.

General observations from the study: There is a chance that invariant MAIT and iNKT cells partially muddied zero-insertion analyses. Monozygotic twin pairs showed more out-of-frame TCR alpha sharing than models estimated.

This CDR3 region has 18 residues. CDR1 and CDR2 (germline): MRHNA, SNTAGT. TCRdb redid the calling of the 5' RACE reads with MiXCR, one entry per CDR3 protein. The sample has 250,000 to 300,000 distinct CDR3 sequences, more than 8% seen once; the top ten hold 6% to 8.5%. This sample was shared with a second study, whose subject was yellow fever vaccine responses in identical twins. That work states: In identical twins, vaccine T cell responses appeared partly shared and partly individual.

This chain connects TRBV6-4 to TRBJ2-7; TRBD2 agrees at 14 bases. Sequencing was done on a sample of CD8+ T cells sorted from blood. The sequence derives from a woman aged 18-35 years in good health. For the CDR3, the DNA is TGTGCCCGCAGTCCCTTGGGACTAGCGGGGGCTCCCACATACGAGCAGTACTTC. Amino acid sequence: CARSPLGLAGAPTYEQYF.